A single sample gave rise to the 24 T cell receptor beta chains below, sequenced in a study of blood T cell repertoires in COVID-19 (dated by TCRdb to the early 2020s). Library preparation used the immunoSEQ multiplex PCR assay. TCRdb re-hosts the immuneACCESS table, in-frame sequences only. Its copies lack some clones; in the studies checked, an unresolved V gene accounts for under half of them, and the cause for the rest is not known. The sample table lists 35,000 to 50,000 clones, about 75% of them with a count of one. The ten largest clones capture 8.5% of the sample. The sample consisted of peripheral blood. These receptors were obtained from a man in his 70s with active or convalescent COVID-19.

The CDR3: CASSPIRPDRRGYTF. CDR3 DNA: TGCGCCAGCAGCCCAATACGCCCCGACAGGCGCGGCTACACCTTC. The chain links TRBV4-1 to TRBJ1-2; TRBD1 might be the D (6 bases). This CDR3 is 15 amino acids long. V lost 4 bases to trimming and J lost 8 bases, with 20 bases between them. CDR1 MGHRA and CDR2 YSYEKL come from the germline V gene.

The sample holds a few counts of this clone. The J gene is TRBJ1-1, the V gene TRBV18; unclear D gene. The germline gives CDR1 KGHSH, CDR2 LQKENI. V gave up 3 bases and J gave up 1 base, with 6 bases separating them. The CDR3 is 13 residues long. The CDR3 sequence is CASSPSGNTEAFF. The CDR3 DNA sequence: TGTGCCAGCTCACCGTCAGGGAACACTGAAGCTTTCTTT.

The V call is TRBV6-2 or TRBV6-3, the J call TRBJ2-3, with TRBD1 as a possible D gene (5 bases). CDR1 is MNHEY and CDR2 is SVGEGT in the germline V gene. The length of the CDR3 is 17 residues. Trimming cost V 6 bases and J 3 bases, with 22 bases left between them. The CDR3 sequence: CASSSISSAGLTDTQYF. CDR3 DNA: TGTGCCAGCAGCTCTATAAGCTCTGCAGGGCTTACAGATACGCAGTATTTT.

The V and J genes are TRBV2 and TRBJ2-1; 11 bases line up with TRBD2. The CDR3 consists of 17 residues. The germline V gene encodes CDR1 SNHLY and CDR2 FYNNEI. Germline trimming cut 5 bases from V and 7 bases from J; bases unmatched to any gene: 13. The CDR3 region is CASSFISGLAVTNEQFF. The CDR3 coding sequence is TGTGCCAGCAGTTTCATATCGGGACTAGCGGTGACTAATGAGCAGTTCTTC. Together with reference TRBV2 and TRBJ2-1, the CDR3 gives the full variable domain: EPEVTQTPSHQVTQMGQEVILRCVPISNHLYFYWYRQILGQKVEFLVSFYNNEISEKSEIFDDQFSVERPDGSNFTLKIRSTKLEDSAMYFCASSFISGLAVTNEQFFGPGTRLTVL.

The chain's CDR3 is CASSLQGAGGYTF. The CDR3 DNA reads TGTGCCAGCAGCCTACAGGGGGCCGGGGGCTACACCTTC. The chain combines TRBV2 with TRBJ1-2, with TRBD1 matching over 9 bases. The V gene's germline CDR1 is SNHLY and CDR2 FYNNEI. V trimming: 6 bases; J trimming: 8 bases; junction bases outside the gene matches: 7. The CDR3 has 13 amino acids.

The chain joins TRBV18 to TRBJ2-2; D uncertain. Trimming stripped 1 base from V and 0 bases from J, with 9 bases between. Germline V lookup: CDR1 KGHSH, CDR2 LQKENI. The length of the CDR3 is 16 residues. The CDR3 protein is CASSPLTPSNTGELFF. The CDR3 bases are TGTGCCAGCTCACCACTGACACCGTCGAACACCGGGGAGCTGTTTTTT.

The rearrangement uses TRBV2 and TRBJ2-3; unclear D gene. There are 13 residues in the CDR3. CDR1 and CDR2 from the germline V gene are SNHLY and FYNNEI. V was shortened by 6 bases and J by 8 bases, with 15 bases between the two germline ends. The CDR3 is CASSLTPLGTQYF. The CDR3 DNA reads TGTGCCAGCAGCCTGACTCCTCTAGGTACGCAGTATTTT.

This chain links TRBV2 with TRBJ2-6, with D possibly matching TRBD2 (7 bases). Germline loops: CDR1 SNHLY, CDR2 FYNNEI. V was pared by 6 bases and J by 4 bases, with 16 bases between. The length of the CDR3 is 16 residues. The CDR3 is CASRGGLLSGANVLTF. CDR3 coding DNA: TGTGCCAGCAGGGGGGGGCTCCTTTCCGGGGCCAACGTCCTGACTTTC. The full variable domain, with the rest looked up from reference TRBV2 and TRBJ2-6, is EPEVTQTPSHQVTQMGQEVILRCVPISNHLYFYWYRQILGQKVEFLVSFYNNEISEKSEIFDDQFSVERPDGSNFTLKIRSTKLEDSAMYFCASRGGLLSGANVLTFGAGSRLTVL.

The chain employs TRBV19 and TRBJ1-5; maybe TRBD1 (6 bases). CDR1 is LNHDA and CDR2 is SQIVND in the germline V gene (reference sequence). Trimming pared 9 bases from V and 5 bases from J, leaving 11 bases between. This CDR3 is 12 amino acids long. CDR3 bases: TGTGCCAGCAGGGGAGGGGATCAGCCCCAGCATTTT. Translation: CASRGGDQPQHF.

This chain's CDR3 is CASSPSAQNDQPQHF. The CDR3 DNA sequence: TGTGCCAGCTCACCCTCCGCACAGAACGATCAGCCCCAGCATTTT. The chain couples TRBV18 to TRBJ1-5; D is uncertain. V was pared by 3 bases and J by 5 bases, with 14 bases between. CDR1 is KGHSH and CDR2 is LQKENI in the germline V gene. This CDR3 region has 15 residues.

The chain links TRBV10-2 to TRBJ2-7, with D maybe TRBD2 (5 bases). Germline V gene data show CDR1 as WSHSY and CDR2 as SAAADI. The V end was cut by 3 bases, the J end by 3 bases, with 15 bases between. The CDR3 contains 15 residues. The DNA of the CDR3 is TGCGCCAGCAGTGACTGGACTGCCGCGAACTACGAGCAGTACTTC. Translated, it gives CASSDWTAANYEQYF.

This clone has more than one count but fewer than ten. This chain links TRBV7-2 with TRBJ2-5; 12 nucleotides line up with TRBD2. The germline CDR1 and CDR2 sequences are SGHTA and FQGNSA. This CDR3 region has 16 residues. The J segment lost 7 bases and the V segment lost 5 bases, leaving 11 bases of the junction unmatched. CDR3 amino acids: CASSPLLAGGLRTQYF. The CDR3 nucleotides are TGTGCCAGCAGCCCCTTGCTAGCGGGGGGGCTTAGGACCCAGTACTTC.

The V call is TRBV20-1, the J call TRBJ2-2; a possible D gene is TRBD1 (5 bases). Germline values: CDR1 DFQATT, CDR2 SNEGSKA (reference sequence). The CDR3 extends over 14 amino acids. Deletions cut 3 bases from V and 6 bases from J, with 14 bases between. CDR3 sequence reads: CSASSREIAGELFF. In nucleotides, the CDR3 is TGCAGTGCTAGTAGCAGGGAAATCGCCGGGGAGCTGTTTTTT.

Written as DNA, the CDR3 is TGTGCCAGCAGCTTAGAGGACGGACTCGGCTACACCTTC. This encodes CASSLEDGLGYTF. The chain carries TRBV7-9 and TRBJ1-2, with no clear D. Germline V gene data show CDR1 as SEHNR and CDR2 as FQNEAQ (reference sequence). The CDR3 sequence is 13 residues long. V was cut by 1 base and J by 8 bases, with 11 bases left in between.

V usage is TRBV2 and J usage is TRBJ1-4; no definite D call. CDR3 length equals 12 residues. Germline assignment: CDR1 SNHLY and CDR2 FYNNEI. The V and J ends lost 1 base and 8 bases respectively, with 5 bases between them. The CDR3 DNA is TGTGCCAGCAGTGAAGAACGGGAAAAACTGTTTTTT. This gives the protein CASSEEREKLFF.

This chain uses TRBV28 with TRBJ2-5, with TRBD2 matching 8 bases. The CDR3 runs 16 residues. The V gene end was trimmed by 3 bases and the J gene end by 10 bases; junction bases not matched to a gene: 16. Germline V gene data show CDR1 as MDHEN and CDR2 as SYDVKM. The CDR3 protein is CASSFGERGTWGDQYF. The CDR3 nucleotides read TGTGCCAGCAGTTTTGGCGAGCGGGGGACCTGGGGGGACCAGTACTTC.

The chain employs TRBV5-6 and TRBJ2-6; TRBD1 is a possible D gene (5 bases). Germline V gives CDR1 SGHDT, CDR2 YYEEEE. With 0 bases removed from V and 2 bases from J, the gap between germline ends came to 6 bases. The CDR3 runs 15 residues. CDR3: CASSLGQPGANVLTF. CDR3 DNA sequence: TGTGCCAGCAGCTTGGGACAGCCTGGGGCCAACGTCCTGACTTTC.

The chain carries TRBV19 and TRBJ1-3; unclear D gene. This CDR3 is 13 amino acids long. The ends were cut back, 7 bases at V and 0 bases at J, with 7 bases in the middle. CDR1 and CDR2 from the germline V gene are LNHDA and SQIVND (reference sequence). The CDR3 nucleotides read TGTGCCAGTACATACAGCTCTGGAAACACCATATATTTT. It codes for CASTYSSGNTIYF.

A few counts support this clone. This chain links TRBV2 with TRBJ1-2; 10 positions match TRBD1. CDR3 size: 15 residues. The germline V gene has CDR1 SNHLY and CDR2 FYNNEI. V was pared by 6 bases and J by 7 bases, with 11 bases of the junction left unmatched. The CDR3 region has the DNA TGTGCCAGCAGAGGCCGGGACAGGGGATGGGGTGGCTACACCTTC. Protein sequence: CASRGRDRGWGGYTF.

The rearrangement joins TRBV19 to TRBJ1-4, with 9 bases identical to TRBD1. There are 12 residues in the CDR3. Trimming removed 10 bases from V and 8 bases from J; junction bases left unmatched: 5. Germline CDR1 is LNHDA and CDR2 is SQIVND (reference sequence). This CDR3 reads CATRGTGEKLFF. DNA of the CDR3: TGTGCCACCAGGGGGACAGGGGAAAAACTGTTTTTT.

This chain uses TRBV19 with TRBJ2-3, with TRBD2 matching over 7 bases. The germline V gene has CDR1 LNHDA and CDR2 SQIVND (reference sequence). Trimming removed 3 bases from V and 4 bases from J; junction bases left unmatched: 4. The CDR3 contains 14 residues. CDR3 residues: CASSMGGASDTQYF. In DNA form, the CDR3 reads TGTGCCAGTAGTATGGGAGGGGCCTCAGATACGCAGTATTTT.

This chain links TRBV2 with TRBJ2-1; a possible D gene is TRBD1 (6 bases). Deletions cut 6 bases from V and 8 bases from J, with 11 bases between. CDR3 size: 12 residues. CDR1 is SNHLY and CDR2 is FYNNEI in the germline V gene. The DNA for the CDR3 is TGTGCCAGCAGAGAGGGGGTAGATGAGCAGTTCTTC. Translated: CASREGVDEQFF.

This chain connects TRBV5-6 to TRBJ1-2; a possible D gene is TRBD1 (5 bases). Germline-derived CDR1 and CDR2 are SGHDT and YYEEEE. This CDR3 is 14 amino acids long. The V and J ends lost 6 bases and 4 bases respectively, with 16 bases between them. The CDR3 sequence is CASTDWGSAYGYTF. DNA of the CDR3: TGTGCCAGCACCGATTGGGGCTCTGCCTATGGCTACACCTTC.

In this sample, this clone turned up a few times. CDR3 bases: TGCGCCAGCAGCCTATTGACAGGGGGGAACTATGGCTACACCTTC. Translated: CASSLLTGGNYGYTF. This chain links TRBV5-1 with TRBJ1-2; 9 bases match TRBD1. The CDR3 is made up of 15 amino acids. Germline V lookup: CDR1 SGHRS, CDR2 YFSETQ. Trimming took 4 bases from V and 2 from J; bases not matched to a gene: 6.